These 5 T cell receptor beta chains were sequenced from one sample in a study of tumor-infiltrating lymphocytes in oesophageal squamous cell carcinoma. TCRdb used MiXCR to reprocess the reads, holding one entry per CDR3 protein. The profile shows approximately 10,000 distinct CDR3 sequences, around 60% of them singletons. The sequenced sample consisted of blood. These receptors were obtained from a female donor with esophageal squamous cell carcinoma.

The chain couples TRBV27 to TRBJ2-5; D gene ambiguous. Matching the DNA end better, TRBJ2-1 makes the J call doubtful. From germline, CDR1 is MNHEY and CDR2 SMNVEV (reference sequence). This CDR3 is 13 amino acids long. CDR3 in DNA: TGTGCCAGCAGTTTCTCTCCTATAAATGAGCAGTTCTTC. It translates to CASSFSPINEQFF.

This clonotype was observed a few times. This chain connects TRBV7-3 to TRBJ2-4, with TRBD2 as a possible D gene (5 bases). Trimming shortened V by 3 bases and J by 8 bases, and 11 bases separated the two germline ends. Germline V CDR1 and CDR2: SGHTA, FQGTGA. This CDR3 is 13 amino acids long. CDR3 nucleotides: TGTGCCAGCAGCTTGGGGAAGGGAGACATTCAGTACTTC. Translation gives CASSLGKGDIQYF.

V gene TRBV7-3 combines with J gene TRBJ2-5; TRBD2 matches at 12 bases. This CDR3 is 15 amino acids long. The ends lost 5 bases at V and 5 bases at J; junction bases unmatched: 6. Germline V gene data show CDR1 as SGHTA and CDR2 as FQGTGA. The CDR3 region is CASSPSGRAGETQYF. The CDR3 region has the DNA TGTGCCAGCAGCCCTAGCGGGAGGGCCGGGGAGACCCAGTACTTC.

The J gene is TRBJ2-1, the V gene TRBV7-2; 10 bases line up with TRBD2. The CDR3 is 15 amino acids. Germline V gene lookup returns CDR1 SGHTA and CDR2 FQGNSA. V lost 5 bases and J lost 4; bases outside the gene matches: 5. The CDR3 DNA follows: TGTGCCAGCAGCCTATCGGGACTAGCGTACAATGAGCAGTTCTTC. It is translated as CASSLSGLAYNEQFF.

This clonotype was seen many times. In DNA, the CDR3 is TGTGCCAGTAGTATCACAGGGGGCGGCTACGAGCAGTACTTC. It yields the protein CASSITGGGYEQYF. The rearrangement joins TRBV19 to TRBJ2-5, with 9 positions matching TRBD1. The J call may be faulty, since TRBJ2-7 better matches the DNA end. The germline CDR1 and CDR2 sequences are LNHDA and SQIVND (reference sequence). This CDR3 spans 14 amino acids.